One and the same sample provided the 2 T cell receptor beta chains below, sequenced in a study of T-cell memory formation after mild COVID-19. TCRdb reprocessed the 5' RACE reads with MiXCR, giving one entry per CDR3 protein. The sample records nearly 250,000 distinct CDR3 sequences, 15% being singletons. Sequenced material: PBMCs or a T cell subset sorted from them (not recorded which). These receptors were taken from an adult woman who had mild COVID-19 (a few samples of this study predate the infection). Cell type and time point are not known.

This clonotype has a handful of counts. The chain carries TRBV10-3 and TRBJ1-2; 8 bases fit TRBD1. V trimming: 4 bases; J trimming: 6 bases; junction bases outside the gene matches: 13. Germline values: CDR1 ENHRY, CDR2 SYGVKD. The CDR3 length is 16 residues. The CDR3 coding sequence is TGTGCCATCAGTGTCGGACAGGGAAAATCGGCGGATGGCTACACCTTC. Residues: CAISVGQGKSADGYTF.

This clonotype has only a few counts. J is TRBJ1-4 and V is TRBV6-5; D is possibly TRBD1 (6 bases). CDR3 length: 16 amino acids. The V gene's germline CDR1 is MNHEY and CDR2 SVGAGI. Trimming left V 6 bases short and J 8 bases short, with 22 bases between. CDR3 region: CASSRGEDSWKEKLFF. The CDR3 nucleotides read TGTGCCAGCAGCCGGGGAGAGGACAGTTGGAAGGAAAAACTGTTTTTT.